The 32 T cell receptor beta chains below come from one sample, sequenced in a study of identical twins (TCRdb year 2016). Libraries were built with 5' RACE. Sequencing was carried out with an Illumina HiSeq 2000. TCRdb applied fastp at Q25 and MiXCR to the public reads, then kept only in-frame beta chains. Here each entry gathers all rows of one CDR3 protein and keeps the most common genes and DNA. The sample has approximately 700,000 distinct CDR3 sequences on record, about 18% of them singletons. The ten largest make up about an eighth of the sample. This sample also appeared in a second study, on T cells expressing NK-cell markers.

The sequenced sample consisted of PBMCs. These receptors all come from a woman under 30 in good health.

The chain joins TRBV5-1 to TRBJ2-1; TRBD2 agrees at 7 bases. In germline, CDR1 is SGHRS, CDR2 YFSETQ. The CDR3 is 15 residues long. Losses at the gene ends were 7 bases for V and 7 bases for J; bases not matched to a gene: 14. CDR3: CASENGGISMNEQFF. The CDR3 DNA is TGCGCCAGCGAAAACGGGGGGATCTCGATGAATGAGCAGTTCTTC.

The V gene is TRBV10-1, the J gene TRBJ2-2; tentatively, D is TRBD1 (5 bases). The CDR3 spans 17 residues. The V end was cut by 0 bases, the J end by 0 bases, with 11 bases between. The germline V gene has CDR1 WNHNN and CDR2 SYGVQD (reference sequence). The CDR3 DNA sequence: TGCGCCAGCAGTGAGTCGGCAGGGTTCGCGAACACCGGGGAGCTGTTTTTT. Protein sequence: CASSESAGFANTGELFF.

The J gene is TRBJ1-6, the V gene TRBV7-2; D call uncertain. Trimming took off 1 base at V and 6 bases at J, with 7 bases between the two ends. CDR3 size: 14 residues. Germline-derived CDR1 and CDR2 are SGHTA and FQGNSA. The CDR3 loop reads CASSLVRINSPLHF. CDR3 nucleotides: TGTGCCAGCAGCTTAGTGCGTATTAATTCACCCCTCCACTTT.

This clonotype was detected only a few times. The genes are TRBV7-9 and TRBJ2-5; 7 bases align to TRBD2. Germline assignment: CDR1 SEHNR and CDR2 FQNEAQ (reference sequence). There are 15 residues in the CDR3. Trimming took 1 base from V and 2 from J; bases not matched to a gene: 4. CDR3 sequence: CASSLGAGNQETQYF. Written as DNA, the CDR3 is TGTGCCAGCAGCTTAGGAGCGGGAAATCAAGAGACCCAGTACTTC. Full variable domain (remainder filled in from reference TRBV7-9 and TRBJ2-5): DTGVSQNPRHKITKRGQNVTFRCDPISEHNRLYWYRQTLGQGPEFLTYFQNEAQLEKSRLLSDRFSAERPKGSFSTLEIQRTEQGDSAMYLCASSLGAGNQETQYFGPGTRLLVL.

In this sample, this clonotype turned up a few times. The genes are TRBV4-3 and TRBJ2-3, with TRBD2 as a possible D gene (6 bases). V lost 3 bases to trimming and J lost 6 bases, with 16 bases between them. Germline loops: CDR1 LGHNA, CDR2 YSLEER. This CDR3 is built from 15 residues. CDR3 nucleotide sequence: TGCGCCAGCAGCCACCTGCGGAGGGCCACGGATACGCAGTATTTT. Its translation: CASSHLRRATDTQYF.

This clonotype was detected many times. The V and J genes are TRBV5-1 and TRBJ1-1; no clear D gene. The V gene's germline CDR1 is SGHRS and CDR2 YFSETQ. The CDR3 has 11 residues. Between the trimmed V and J ends, which lost 0 bases and 11 bases, there was a span of 8 bases. The CDR3 here is CASSLGVDAFF. DNA for the CDR3: TGCGCCAGCAGCTTGGGGGTGGACGCTTTCTTT.

The chain links TRBV3-1 to TRBJ2-7; TRBD2 might be the D (5 bases). The V gene's germline CDR1 is LGHDT and CDR2 YNNKEL (reference sequence). With 2 bases removed from V and 6 bases from J, the gap between germline ends came to 14 bases. The CDR3 covers 14 residues. The CDR3 nucleotides are TGTGCCAGCAGCCAAAATGAGGGTCGGGGCGAGCAGTACTTC. This translates into CASSQNEGRGEQYF.

This clonotype came up a few times. This chain uses TRBV6-1 with TRBJ1-2; TRBD1 might be the D (5 bases). Germline lookup yields CDR1 MNHNS and CDR2 SASEGT. Trimming shortened V by 2 bases and J by 1 base, and 8 bases separated the two germline ends. The CDR3 has 14 residues. The CDR3 region has the DNA TGTGCCAGCAGTGAATGGAGGGGTAACTATGGCTACACCTTC. The encoded protein is CASSEWRGNYGYTF.

This clonotype came up a few times. The chain uses TRBV6-1 and TRBJ2-1; TRBD1 matches at 7 bases. The J segment lost 4 bases and the V segment lost 2 bases, leaving 5 bases of the junction unmatched. CDR1 and CDR2 (germline): MNHNS, SASEGT. This CDR3 has 15 residues. The CDR3 protein is CASSELPGGYNEQFF. The DNA of the CDR3 is TGTGCCAGCAGTGAACTTCCAGGGGGATACAATGAGCAGTTCTTC.

V usage is TRBV12-3 or TRBV12-4 and J usage is TRBJ2-1, with D maybe TRBD2 (6 bases). The V end was cut by 6 bases, the J end by 6 bases, with 18 bases between. This CDR3 contains 15 residues. Here the CDR3 reads CASRTEETRANEQFF. CDR3 sequence (DNA): TGTGCCAGCAGAACCGAGGAGACTAGAGCCAATGAGCAGTTCTTC.

Only a few counts were recorded for this clonotype. The rearrangement uses TRBV29-1 and TRBJ2-2; perhaps TRBD2 as D (6 bases). Between the trimmed V and J ends, which lost 2 bases and 1 base, there was a span of 8 bases. Germline assignment: CDR1 SQVTM and CDR2 ANQGSEA. This CDR3 contains 14 residues. CDR3 sequence reads: CSVEQRVNTGELFF. CDR3 DNA sequence: TGCAGCGTTGAACAGCGGGTGAACACCGGGGAGCTGTTTTTT.

The rearrangement uses TRBV2 and TRBJ2-7; the match to TRBD1 covers 9 bases. The germline V gene encodes CDR1 SNHLY and CDR2 FYNNEI. Trimming cost V 5 bases and J 7 bases; bases outside gene matches: 9. CDR3 length: 14 residues. The CDR3 bases are TGTGCCAGCAGTTTTGAGACAGGGGGAAAGGAGCAGTACTTC. Its protein is CASSFETGGKEQYF.

The J gene is TRBJ2-7, the V gene TRBV10-3, with 11 nucleotides matching TRBD2. Germline trimming cut 6 bases from V and 6 bases from J; bases unmatched to any gene: 7. This CDR3 is 14 amino acids long. The V gene's germline CDR1 is ENHRY and CDR2 SYGVKD. The CDR3 loop is CAIRSTSGDLEQYF. CDR3 coding DNA: TGTGCCATCAGATCGACTAGCGGGGATCTCGAGCAGTACTTC.

The chain couples TRBV5-1 to TRBJ2-5, with 9 bases lining up with TRBD2. Germline trimming cut 2 bases from V and 5 bases from J; bases unmatched to any gene: 4. Germline V gene data show CDR1 as SGHRS and CDR2 as YFSETQ. The CDR3 runs 14 residues. The CDR3 here is CASSFRTSAETQYF. CDR3 DNA: TGCGCCAGCAGCTTTCGGACTAGCGCGGAGACCCAGTACTTC.

The chain combines TRBV9 with TRBJ2-7, with 7 positions matching TRBD2. The CDR3 is made up of 16 amino acids. Looked up from germline, CDR1 is SGDLS and CDR2 is YYNGEE. With V trimmed by 4 bases and J by 8 bases, 18 bases remained unmatched. The CDR3 nucleotides are TGTGCCAGCAGCCCAAGAGGGGCTAGCGGTCCCACGAAGCAGTACTTC. This encodes CASSPRGASGPTKQYF.

CDR3 in amino acids: CASSGQGRAFF. The CDR3 nucleotides read TGCGCCAGCAGCGGACAGGGACGGGCTTTCTTT. The J gene is TRBJ1-1, the V gene TRBV5-1; 8 bases map to TRBD1. The CDR3 runs to 11 residues. The germline CDR1 and CDR2 sequences are SGHRS and YFSETQ. V gave up 4 bases and J gave up 11 bases; unmatched junction bases: 4.

The chain carries TRBV6-1 and TRBJ2-3, with 10 bases lining up with TRBD2. This CDR3 is 16 amino acids long. The V gene end was trimmed by 7 bases and the J gene end by 1 base; junction bases not matched to a gene: 8. CDR1 and CDR2 from the germline V gene are MNHNS and SASEGT. CDR3 amino acids: CASKQTSGYRTDTQYF. In DNA form, the CDR3 reads TGTGCCAGCAAACAGACTAGCGGGTATCGCACAGATACGCAGTATTTT.

V and J are TRBV4-3 and TRBJ2-7; 9 bases agree with TRBD2. Trimming removed 5 bases from V and 7 bases from J; junction bases left unmatched: 15. The CDR3 covers 16 residues. Germline CDR1 reads LGHNA; CDR2 reads YSLEER. CDR3 DNA sequence: TGCGCCAGCAGCGCAGGGCTGGCGGGAGGGCCGCAAGAGCAGTACTTC. The encoded protein is CASSAGLAGGPQEQYF.

This clonotype came up a few times. The gene calls are TRBV10-2 and TRBJ2-2; a possible D gene is TRBD1 (6 bases). There are 17 residues in the CDR3. The V end lost 7 bases, the J end lost 4 bases, and 22 bases lay between the germline ends. The germline gives CDR1 WSHSY, CDR2 SAAADI. CDR3 in amino acids: CASNPDSGSVGTGELFF. The CDR3 nucleotides are TGCGCCAGCAATCCGGACAGTGGCTCAGTGGGCACCGGGGAGCTGTTTTTT.

This clonotype was seen only a few times. The gene calls are TRBV12-3 or TRBV12-4 and TRBJ1-1; D is uncertain. The CDR3 extends over 11 amino acids. Trimming took 5 bases from V and 11 from J, leaving 12 bases between them. The CDR3 coding sequence is TGTGCCAGCAGTGCCTCCGCGGCGGCTTTCTTT. Translated, it gives CASSASAAAFF.

This chain uses TRBV5-1 with TRBJ2-1; TRBD2 matches 10 bases. The CDR3 extends over 15 amino acids. Germline V gives CDR1 SGHRS, CDR2 YFSETQ. V trimming: 7 bases; J trimming: 2 bases; junction bases outside the gene matches: 6. CDR3 nucleotide sequence: TGCGCCAGCTCCGCCCTAGCGGGGGCCTACAATGAGCAGTTCTTC. Amino acid sequence: CASSALAGAYNEQFF.

This chain connects TRBV20-1 to TRBJ2-1, with D possibly matching TRBD2 (6 bases). V was pared by 1 base and J by 0 bases, with 13 bases between. The CDR3 is made up of 16 amino acids. Germline-derived CDR1 and CDR2 are DFQATT and SNEGSKA (reference sequence). The CDR3 DNA reads as TGCAGTGCTAGAGTCTCGGCGGGGAGCTCCTACAATGAGCAGTTCTTC. It codes for CSARVSAGSSYNEQFF.

V usage is TRBV5-1 and J usage is TRBJ2-1; 8 positions match TRBD2. The CDR3 has 15 amino acids. Germline V gene data show CDR1 as SGHRS and CDR2 as YFSETQ. J gave up 3 bases and V 5 bases, and 7 bases lay outside the gene matches. In DNA form, the CDR3 reads TGCGCCAGCAGTCCGATGAGCGGGGGCTACAATGAGCAGTTCTTC. It encodes CASSPMSGGYNEQFF.

This chain links TRBV7-9 with TRBJ1-2; D is unresolved. CDR3 length: 14 residues. The V end was cut by 2 bases, the J end by 8 bases, with 15 bases between. The germline CDR1 and CDR2 sequences are SEHNR and FQNEAQ (reference sequence). This CDR3 is CASSLPRPQEGYTF. In DNA, the CDR3 is TGTGCCAGCAGCTTACCCCGACCCCAAGAAGGCTACACCTTC. Variable domain in full (rest from reference TRBV7-9 and TRBJ1-2): DTGVSQNPRHKITKRGQNVTFRCDPISEHNRLYWYRQTLGQGPEFLTYFQNEAQLEKSRLLSDRFSAERPKGSFSTLEIQRTEQGDSAMYLCASSLPRPQEGYTFGSGTRLTVV.

This chain connects TRBV12-3 or TRBV12-4 to TRBJ1-3; D is perhaps TRBD1 (5 bases). Trimming removed 4 bases at V and 4 bases at J, with 14 bases between. The CDR3 is 15 residues long. In DNA, the CDR3 is TGTGCCAGCAGTTCGCTCAGGGAAGGAGGAAACACCATATATTTT. It codes for CASSSLREGGNTIYF.

CDR3 residues: CASSSTSLFIQYF. Written as DNA, the CDR3 is TGTGCCAGCAGTTCCACCAGTCTGTTCATTCAGTACTTC. This rearrangement joins TRBV7-9 to TRBJ2-4; D is ambiguous. This CDR3 region has 13 residues. The V end lost 6 bases, the J end lost 9 bases, and 15 bases lay between the germline ends. Germline lookup yields CDR1 SEHNR and CDR2 FQNEAQ (reference sequence).

The chain links TRBV9 to TRBJ2-3; D remains unclear. This CDR3 is built from 13 residues. V lost 4 bases to trimming and J lost 1 base, with 7 bases between them. Germline CDR1 reads SGDLS; CDR2 reads YYNGEE. CDR3 coding DNA: TGTGCCAGCAGCCAAGCTGGCACAGATACGCAGTATTTT. This gives the protein CASSQAGTDTQYF.

The table lists this clonotype with a few counts. This sequence joins TRBV12-3 or TRBV12-4 and TRBJ2-3; D is ambiguous. The CDR3 has 12 amino acids. Deletions cut 9 bases from V and 8 bases from J, with 15 bases between. In DNA form, the CDR3 reads TGTGCCAGTGGAACTGCACTAAGTACGCAGTATTTT. Its protein product is CASGTALSTQYF.

This clonotype was seen only a few times. The chain couples TRBV14 to TRBJ2-3; possibly TRBD2 for D (5 bases). Germline V gene lookup returns CDR1 SGHDN and CDR2 FVKESK. The CDR3 length is 13 residues. Trimming left V 6 bases short and J 4 bases short, with 11 bases between. CDR3 amino acids: CASSRRAADTQYF. DNA of the CDR3: TGTGCCAGCAGTAGGCGGGCGGCAGATACGCAGTATTTT.

This clonotype showed up just a few times. The CDR3 reads CASSLDLSRKLFF. DNA of the CDR3: TGCGCCAGCAGCTTGGATCTTTCCCGGAAACTGTTTTTT. The V call is TRBV5-1, the J call TRBJ1-4; D is ambiguous. Per the germline V gene, CDR1 is SGHRS and CDR2 is YFSETQ. CDR3 length: 13 amino acids. V was clipped by 0 bases and J by 11 bases, with 11 bases between them. Full variable domain (outside the CDR3, taken from reference TRBV5-1 and TRBJ1-4): KAGVTQTPRYLIKTRGQQVTLSCSPISGHRSVSWYQQTPGQGLQFLFEYFSETQRNKGNFPGRFSGRQFSNSRSEMNVSTLELGDSALYLCASSLDLSRKLFFGSGTQLSVL.

The chain recombines TRBV6-5 with TRBJ1-1; maybe TRBD1 (6 bases). Trimming removed 6 bases at V and 4 bases at J, with 15 bases between. Germline CDR1 is MNHEY and CDR2 is SVGAGI. The CDR3 contains 14 residues. The CDR3 sequence is CASSLLEGGTEAFF. The CDR3 DNA sequence: TGTGCCAGCAGCCTACTCGAGGGGGGCACTGAAGCTTTCTTT.

This clonotype was counted a few times. This chain links TRBV25-1 with TRBJ2-3; the D is unclear. V dropped 1 base and J dropped 2 bases, with 13 bases sitting between them. Germline CDR1 and CDR2: MGHDK and SYGVNS. This CDR3 region has 16 residues. CDR3 coding DNA: TGTGCCAGCAGTGAATCGCGGTTTGGGGACACAGATACGCAGTATTTT. Translated: CASSESRFGDTDTQYF.